This T cell receptor (beta chain) emerged from a study of blood T cell repertoires in COVID-19 (dated by TCRdb to about 2020). Regarding the complete study: Samples from collaborators originated in the United States, Italy and Spain and spanned both the acute and convalescent phases of COVID-19. The prospective study material was composed of cDNA or gDNA derived from T cells, B-cell-depleted T cells, or PBMCs. Samples came from the ongoing ImmuneRACE study (first 160 participants) plus 1,254 subjects from 6 global collaborators. Where available, HLA class I and class II types were taken from metadata supplied by the sample provider and were not determined by assay-based typing. Nearly every sample came with metadata listing a de-identified subject ID, COVID-19 status, age in years and sex. Deeply sampled blood TCRbeta repertoires from subjects exposed to, actively infected with, or recovered from COVID-19 were included in the dataset. The repertoires were released in a freely available public database meant as a resource for research on the immune response to SARS-CoV-2.

Summary of the overall study and its limitations: The amount of clinical and demographic metadata varied by source and participant and was provided uncurated.

For this clone: Its specific antigen is unknown. No qualities accompany the bases; no much larger clone lies one base away.

TCRbeta CDR3 regions were amplified from genomic DNA using the immunoSEQ Assay, a bias-controlled multiplex PCR. Concerning the study's data processing: The number of nucleated cells in each sample was estimated by amplification of reference gene primers within the assay. To quantify the absolute abundance of each unique TCRbeta CDR3 rearrangement, sequence reads were collapsed and filtered. Productive Simpson clonality was computed per sample as the square root of Simpson's diversity index over productive rearrangements. TCRdb's version of the immuneACCESS table is confined to in-frame rearrangements and falls short of the full clone set. An unresolved V gene accounts for under half of the shortfall where checked; the remainder is of unknown origin. V and J calls and clone size are those listed in that table; D and trimming were worked out from the DNA. The sample data list 70,000 to 100,000 clones, and more than 85% of these were observed just once. More than 1.5% of the sample comes from the top ten.

The collaborating institutions used their own protocols to collect whole blood in K2EDTA tubes. For TCRbeta analysis, collaborator samples were shipped as frozen whole blood, as isolated PBMCs, or as DNA extracted from either sample type. Source material: peripheral blood. This clonotype was sampled from a man aged 55-75 years with acute or convalescent COVID-19.

The CDR3 protein: CATSDPGRESYNEQFF. The DNA sequence is TGTGCCACCAGTGACCCCGGACGGGAGTCCTACAATGAGCAGTTCTTC. The sequence joins TRBV24-1 to TRBJ2-1; perhaps TRBD2 is the D gene, with 6 bases matching. V is shortened by 4 bases, J by 1 base, and the region joining them spans 13 bases. The germline V gene yields KGHDR for CDR1 and SFDVKD for CDR2. Its CDR3 holds 16 amino acids, cysteine through phenylalanine. Here the CDR3 DNA is all that survives: 48 bases in frame from base 1.